This T cell receptor (beta chain) was identified during a study of control samples from healthy donors and cancer patients. Only in-frame clones appear in the TCRdb table, and some are missing; sequencing was by immunoSEQ multiplex PCR. The table records around 42,000 clones, roughly 94% of them present only once. This sequence was found in a man aged 55 to 70 in good health. The sequencing sample was made of blood.

CDR3 DNA: TGCAGTGCTAGTCCACTGGAAGGGTCATACTCCTACGAGCAGTACTTC. This encodes CSASPLEGSYSYEQYF. V gene TRBV20-1 combines with J gene TRBJ2-7; D is uncertain. The CDR3 has 16 residues. Germline V gene lookup returns CDR1 DFQATT and CDR2 SNEGSKA (reference sequence). V was cut by 3 bases and J by 0 bases, with 18 bases left in between.